This T cell receptor (beta chain) was captured by sequencing in a study of vaccination effects on CD4 cells after COVID-19. Study-wide points: Marked clonal contraction was seen late after vaccination (in both infection- and vaccine-induced clones).

TCRdb's copy holds only in-frame clones and misses some; the assay was immunoSEQ multiplex PCR. The data show tens of thousands of clones, over 70% seen once. V gave up 6 bases and J gave up 1 base; unmatched junction bases: 9. The CDR3 is made up of 16 amino acids. Germline CDR1 and CDR2: SGHTA and FQGTGA. Viral peptide pools were used in the ViraFEST assay to expand antigen-specific CD4+ T cells, and sequencing came afterward. The culture ran for about 11 days, and then CD4+ T cells were isolated. According to the study, vaccine recipients showed no prior SARS-CoV-2 infection and negative nucleocapsid antibodies. Cultures of about 2 million PBMC per well contained about 10 IU/ml IL-2 plus 10 ug/ml peptides. A half-medium replacement with IL-2 medium was carried out on days 3 and 7. This clone was seen more than once but under ten times. As yet, its antigen is unknown.

Sequencing was performed on CD4+ T cells from PBMCs cultured with SARS-CoV-2 spike peptides, taken before COVID-19 vaccination. The V gene is TRBV7-3, the J gene TRBJ1-1; 9 nucleotides match TRBD1. The sequence derives from a human donor who received a COVID-19 vaccine. Written as DNA, the CDR3 is TGTGCCAGCAGGCGTCGACAGGGACAGGGGAACACTGAAGCTTTCTTT. It yields the protein CASRRRQGQGNTEAFF.